The 27 T cell receptor beta chains reported below all come from one sample, sequenced in a study of T cells in Graves' hyperthyroidism and ophthalmopathy. TCR beta CDR3 region amplification was performed from RNA transcripts. The TCR CDR3 first-round RT-PCR relied on the HTBI primer set. Each CDR3 protein is one row after TCRdb ran MiXCR on the multiplex PCR reads. The sample has 400,000 to 550,000 distinct CDR3 sequences, around a quarter seen once. Sequencing was performed on blood. Receptors originate from a woman aged 30 to 39 with Graves' ophthalmopathy.

The rearrangement uses TRBV12-3 or TRBV12-4 and TRBJ2-2; D remains ambiguous. Trimming stripped 6 bases from V and 6 bases from J, with 23 bases between. CDR3 size: 17 residues. CDR3 in amino acids: CASRPALPPGPAGELFF. Here the CDR3 DNA reads TGTGCCAGCAGGCCAGCCTTACCCCCGGGTCCGGCCGGGGAGCTGTTTTTT.

This chain links TRBV28 with TRBJ1-2; D uncertain. The CDR3 is 15 residues long. V was cut by 3 bases and J by 3 bases, with 14 bases left in between. Germline V gives CDR1 MDHEN, CDR2 SYDVKM. CDR3 nucleotide sequence: TGTGCCAGCAGTTTTGATCCGCAAAGAGACTATGGCTACACCTTC. Encoded protein: CASSFDPQRDYGYTF.

The chain recombines TRBV19 with TRBJ1-2; 7 bases fit TRBD1. The length of the CDR3 is 14 residues. Germline trimming cut 3 bases from V and 8 bases from J; bases unmatched to any gene: 9. In germline, CDR1 is LNHDA, CDR2 SQIVND (reference sequence). CDR3 protein: CASSMRGQHRGYTF. In DNA, the CDR3 is TGTGCCAGTAGTATGAGGGGACAGCACCGCGGCTACACCTTC.

This clonotype was observed a handful of times. This chain links TRBV5-4 with TRBJ2-5, with 7 bases identical to TRBD1. From germline, CDR1 is SGHNT and CDR2 YYREEE (reference sequence). The CDR3 is 15 residues long. The V gene end was trimmed by 3 bases and the J gene end by 1 base; junction bases not matched to a gene: 6. In nucleotides, the CDR3 is TGTGCCAGCAGCTCGCGACAGGGTCCCCAAGAGACCCAGTACTTC. Its protein product is CASSSRQGPQETQYF.

This clonotype was recorded many times. This rearrangement joins TRBV3-1 to TRBJ1-1; D uncertain. Germline assignment: CDR1 LGHDT and CDR2 YNNKEL (reference sequence). This CDR3 contains 15 residues. V lost 3 bases to trimming and J lost 1 base, with 12 bases between them. The CDR3 is CASSHRSAANTEAFF. The CDR3 DNA reads TGTGCCAGCAGCCATCGCTCGGCGGCGAACACTGAAGCTTTCTTT.

This clonotype was seen a few times. The rearrangement joins TRBV3-1 to TRBJ2-7; 7 bases are a match to TRBD2. The CDR3 runs to 16 residues. Germline V lookup: CDR1 LGHDT, CDR2 YNNKEL (reference sequence). The ends lost 4 bases at V and 3 bases at J; junction bases unmatched: 12. The CDR3 DNA reads TGTGCCAGCAGCCCGATCCCGGGACTAAAGGACTACGAGCAGTACTTC. It encodes CASSPIPGLKDYEQYF.

This clonotype occurred many times. V and J are TRBV25-1 and TRBJ2-7, with 11 bases aligning to TRBD1. Germline V gene sequence: CDR1 MGHDK, CDR2 SYGVNS. V shed 3 bases, J shed 5 bases, and the junction held 6 bases outside the gene matches. The CDR3 is 15 amino acids. CDR3 protein: CASSDWGQGGHEQYF. CDR3 DNA: TGTGCCAGCAGTGATTGGGGACAGGGGGGCCACGAGCAGTACTTC.

Many counts were recorded for this clonotype. This chain joins TRBV2 and TRBJ2-6; no reliable D call. The CDR3 contains 16 residues. V dropped 7 bases and J dropped 0 bases, with 13 bases sitting between them. Per germline, CDR1 SNHLY and CDR2 FYNNEI. CDR3: CASIGDVYSGANVLTF. CDR3 DNA sequence: TGTGCCAGCATCGGTGACGTATACTCTGGGGCCAACGTCCTGACTTTC.

This chain links TRBV12-3 or TRBV12-4 with TRBJ1-2; no clear D. The CDR3 loop spans 14 amino acids. Trimming took off 3 bases at V and 4 bases at J, with 12 bases between the two ends. The CDR3 loop is CASSLGRYPYGYTF. DNA of the CDR3: TGTGCCAGCAGTTTGGGCCGTTACCCCTATGGCTACACCTTC.

This clonotype was seen a handful of times. The V and J genes are TRBV11-1 and TRBJ1-1; no clear D. V lost 7 bases, J lost 8 bases, and 17 bases lay in between. This CDR3 has 13 residues. Germline CDR1 is SGHAT and CDR2 is FQDESV (reference sequence). This CDR3 is CASTRGDAWEAFF. Written as DNA, the CDR3 is TGTGCCAGCACCCGAGGAGACGCTTGGGAAGCTTTCTTT.

Regarding this clonotype: Just one base apart from a much larger clone, this may be a read error. The chain combines TRBV5-1 with TRBJ1-1, with 9 bases aligning to TRBD1. Germline assignment: CDR1 SGHRS and CDR2 YFSETQ. This CDR3 is 13 amino acids long. The CDR3 sequence: CVSSAGQGTEAFF. As DNA, the CDR3 is TGCGTCAGCAGCGCGGGACAGGGCACTGAAGCTTTCTTT.

This clonotype was recorded many times. This chain uses TRBV10-3 with TRBJ2-7, with D perhaps TRBD2 (7 bases). The V gene's germline CDR1 is ENHRY and CDR2 SYGVKD. The CDR3 length is 13 residues. Trimming removed 5 bases at V and 6 bases at J, with 14 bases between. CDR3 sequence: CAISRGGSGEQYF. CDR3 in DNA: TGTGCCATCAGTAGGGGGGGCTCAGGCGAGCAGTACTTC.

This clonotype has a handful of counts. The V call is TRBV29-1, the J call TRBJ2-5; TRBD1 aligns across 9 bases. The CDR3 has 12 residues. The trim removed 4 bases at V and 4 bases at J, leaving 1 base unmatched. The germline CDR1 and CDR2 sequences are SQVTM and ANQGSEA. The CDR3 loop reads CSVGTGVETQYF. In DNA, the CDR3 is TGCAGCGTTGGGACAGGGGTAGAGACCCAGTACTTC. The full variable domain, its missing parts supplied by reference TRBV29-1 and TRBJ2-5, is SAVISQKPSRDICQRGTSLTIQCQVDSQVTMMFWYRQQPGQSLTLIATANQGSEATYESGFVIDKFPISRPNLTFSTLTVSNMSPEDSSIYLCSVGTGVETQYFGPGTRLLVL.

Many counts were recorded for this clonotype. J is TRBJ2-7 and V is TRBV6-2 or TRBV6-3; D gene uncertain. This CDR3 region has 14 residues. The germline V and J ends were trimmed by 1 base and 2 bases, with 9 bases remaining between them. Germline values: CDR1 MNHEY, CDR2 SVGEGT. CDR3 loop: CASSYFSPPYEQYF. The CDR3 nucleotides are TGTGCCAGCAGTTACTTTAGTCCTCCCTACGAGCAGTACTTC.

This clonotype was seen repeatedly, ten times or more. The chain employs TRBV6-1 and TRBJ2-7; D is tentatively TRBD1 or TRBD2 (5 bases each). V lost 0 bases to trimming and J lost 1 base, with 28 bases between them. Germline lookup yields CDR1 MNHNS and CDR2 SASEGT. The CDR3 sequence is 21 residues long. CDR3 coding DNA: TGTGCCAGCAGTGAAGCGTACACAGAGGGGTTGCTGTTGGGAGAATCCTACGAGCAGTACTTC. Amino acid sequence: CASSEAYTEGLLLGESYEQYF.

This clonotype was seen more than once but under ten times. The V and J genes are TRBV12-3 or TRBV12-4 and TRBJ2-2, with D unclear. This CDR3 has 15 amino acids. The V end was cut by 4 bases, the J end by 6 bases, with 15 bases between. CDR3 sequence reads: CASSWAASLAGELFF. The CDR3 DNA reads TGTGCCAGCAGTTGGGCGGCTAGTTTAGCCGGGGAGCTGTTTTTT.

The chain has TRBV12-3 or TRBV12-4 and TRBJ1-1, with a possible D match to TRBD1 (6 bases). Trimming pared 2 bases from V and 3 bases from J, leaving 16 bases between. The CDR3 contains 16 residues. The CDR3 loop is CASSLTAGDRYTEAFF. The CDR3 DNA follows: TGTGCCAGCAGTTTAACTGCAGGGGACCGGTACACTGAAGCTTTCTTT.

CDR3: CSASGDRDNEQYF. CDR3 bases: TGCAGTGCTAGCGGGGACAGGGACAACGAGCAGTACTTC. The chain combines TRBV20-1 with TRBJ2-7, with 9 bases aligning to TRBD1. V dropped 3 bases and J dropped 5; count of bases not matched to a gene: 5. The germline V gene has CDR1 DFQATT and CDR2 SNEGSKA (reference sequence). The CDR3 contains 13 residues.

The table lists this clonotype with a few counts. V and J are TRBV12-3 or TRBV12-4 and TRBJ2-7; 10 positions match TRBD1. This CDR3 has 11 residues. J was trimmed by 12 bases and V by 7 bases; bases with no gene match: 6. The CDR3 DNA reads TGTGCCAGCAACCTCGACAGGGGGCCGTACTTC. This gives the protein CASNLDRGPYF.

This clonotype has at least ten counts. The chain has TRBV6-5 and TRBJ2-7, with 12 bases matching TRBD1. The CDR3 contains 15 residues. Trimming removed 6 bases from V and 2 bases from J; junction bases left unmatched: 5. Germline CDR1 reads MNHEY; CDR2 reads SVGAGI. CDR3 DNA: TGTGCCAGCAGAGCGGGACAGGGGGCGACCTACGAGCAGTACTTC. Translation: CASRAGQGATYEQYF.

There are many counts of this clonotype. The J gene is TRBJ1-2, the V gene TRBV24-1; the D is unclear. This CDR3 spans 12 amino acids. Germline V gives CDR1 KGHDR, CDR2 SFDVKD. V lost 6 bases, J lost 4 bases, and 8 bases lay in between. In nucleotides, the CDR3 is TGTGCCACCAGTCCGGGAAGCTATGGCTACACCTTC. Residues: CATSPGSYGYTF.

This clonotype came up once. The J gene is TRBJ2-7, the V gene TRBV19; D gene ambiguous. This CDR3 has 13 residues. Germline V lookup: CDR1 LNHDA, CDR2 SQIVND (reference sequence). The V and J ends lost 9 bases and 3 bases respectively, with 15 bases between them. The CDR3 loop is CASSKENFYEQYF. The CDR3 region has the DNA TGTGCCAGCAGCAAAGAGAATTTCTACGAGCAGTACTTC.

This clonotype was observed many times. This chain connects TRBV5-1 to TRBJ2-2; D perhaps matches TRBD2 (5 bases). The CDR3 is 14 residues long. Germline V CDR1 and CDR2: SGHRS, YFSETQ. V was clipped by 4 bases and J by 2 bases, with 9 bases between them. CDR3 region: CASSETTNTGELFF. The CDR3 coding sequence is TGCGCCAGCAGCGAGACTACCAACACCGGGGAGCTGTTTTTT.

This clonotype occurred many times. This chain uses TRBV7-3 with TRBJ1-1; D gene unclear. The CDR3 spans 16 residues. The V gene's germline CDR1 is SGHTA and CDR2 FQGTGA. V shed 6 bases and J shed 3 bases, with 20 bases lying between them. CDR3 bases: TGTGCCAGCAGTAGGTTGGCGCCAAAAGGAGACACTGAAGCTTTCTTT. It codes for CASSRLAPKGDTEAFF. Full variable domain (remainder filled in from reference TRBV7-3 and TRBJ1-1): GAGVSQTPSNKVTEKGKYVELRCDPISGHTALYWYRQSLGQGPEFLIYFQGTGAADDSGLPNDRFFAVRPEGSVSTLKIQRTERGDSAVYLCASSRLAPKGDTEAFFGQGTRLTVV.

The V call is TRBV19, the J call TRBJ1-2; D is undetermined. V lost 0 bases to trimming and J lost 4 bases, with 15 bases between them. In germline, CDR1 is LNHDA, CDR2 SQIVND (reference sequence). CDR3 size: 16 residues. In DNA, the CDR3 is TGTGCCAGTAGTATAGATCTAGCGACACGGCCCTATGGCTACACCTTC. This codes for CASSIDLATRPYGYTF.

The chain couples TRBV6-1 to TRBJ2-7; D may be TRBD1 (5 bases). Between the trimmed V and J ends, which lost 2 bases and 0 bases, there was a span of 8 bases. CDR3 length equals 14 residues. Germline V gene sequence: CDR1 MNHNS, CDR2 SASEGT. In DNA, the CDR3 is TGTGCCAGCAGTGAACAGACAGTCTCCTACGAGCAGTACTTC. Protein product: CASSEQTVSYEQYF.

This clonotype was detected ten times or more. The chain links TRBV6-1 to TRBJ1-1, with D hard to call. Germline lookup yields CDR1 MNHNS and CDR2 SASEGT. The CDR3 runs 11 residues. Trimming removed 6 bases at V and 1 base at J, with 3 bases between. This CDR3 reads CASRENTEAFF. The CDR3 DNA reads as TGTGCCAGCAGGGAGAACACTGAAGCTTTCTTT.